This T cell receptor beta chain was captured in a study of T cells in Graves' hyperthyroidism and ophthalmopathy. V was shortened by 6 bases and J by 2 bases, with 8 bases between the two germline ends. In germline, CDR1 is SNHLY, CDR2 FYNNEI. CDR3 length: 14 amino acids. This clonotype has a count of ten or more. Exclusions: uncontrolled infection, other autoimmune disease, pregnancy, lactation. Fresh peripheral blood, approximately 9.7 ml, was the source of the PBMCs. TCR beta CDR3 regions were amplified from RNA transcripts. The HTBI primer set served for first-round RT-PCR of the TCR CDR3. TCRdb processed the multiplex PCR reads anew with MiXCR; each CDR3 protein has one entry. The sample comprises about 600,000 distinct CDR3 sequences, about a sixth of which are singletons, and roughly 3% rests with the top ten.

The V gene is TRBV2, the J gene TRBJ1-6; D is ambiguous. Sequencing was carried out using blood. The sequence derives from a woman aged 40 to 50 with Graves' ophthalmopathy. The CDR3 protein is CASRGDTYNSPLHF. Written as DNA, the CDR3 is TGTGCCAGCAGGGGAGACACCTATAATTCACCCCTCCACTTT. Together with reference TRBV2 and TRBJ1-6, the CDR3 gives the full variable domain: EPEVTQTPSHQVTQMGQEVILRCVPISNHLYFYWYRQILGQKVEFLVSFYNNEISEKSEIFDDQFSVERPDGSNFTLKIRSTKLEDSAMYFCASRGDTYNSPLHFGNGTRLTVT.